This TCR beta chain was sequenced during a study of cytomegalovirus exposure and HLA in healthy donors. The PCR made use of 60 Vbeta and 13 Jbeta primers. Some clones are missing from TCRdb's copy, which holds only in-frame ones; the method was immunoSEQ multiplex PCR. The sample carries fewer than 250,000 clones, roughly 84% recorded once. The CDR3 covers 14 residues. Germline CDR1 and CDR2: MNHEY and SMNVEV (reference sequence). With V trimmed by 5 bases and J by 3 bases, 6 bases remained unmatched. For this clone: The target antigen is unknown.

Study observations and caveats: Immune exposure information available was restricted to CMV serostatus. Common viral pathogens (according to a later analysis) appeared linked to several of the most significant clusters. The classifier was said to identify cytomegalovirus status with high specificity and sensitivity.

Healthy people donating bone marrow made up the donors. Sequencing input: PBMCs. The receptor comes from a boy aged 2 to 9 in good health and CMV-seronegative. This sequence joins TRBV27 and TRBJ2-7, with 8 bases that match TRBD2. Here the CDR3 reads CASSTGLANYEQYF. Written as DNA, the CDR3 is TGTGCCAGCAGTACAGGACTAGCTAACTACGAGCAGTACTTC.